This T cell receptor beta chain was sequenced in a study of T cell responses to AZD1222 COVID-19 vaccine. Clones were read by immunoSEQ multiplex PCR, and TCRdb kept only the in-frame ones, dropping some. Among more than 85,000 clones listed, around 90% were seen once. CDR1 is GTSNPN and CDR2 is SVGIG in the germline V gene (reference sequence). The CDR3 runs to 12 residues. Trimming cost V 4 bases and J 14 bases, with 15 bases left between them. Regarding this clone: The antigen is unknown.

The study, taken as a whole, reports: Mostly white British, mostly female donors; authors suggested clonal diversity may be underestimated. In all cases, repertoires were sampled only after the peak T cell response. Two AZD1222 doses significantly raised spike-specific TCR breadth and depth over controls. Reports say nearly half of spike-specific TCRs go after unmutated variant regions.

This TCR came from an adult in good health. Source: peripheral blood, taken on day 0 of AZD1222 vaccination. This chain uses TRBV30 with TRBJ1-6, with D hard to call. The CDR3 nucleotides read TGTGCCTGGACCCTTGGACCCTCTACCCTCCACTTT. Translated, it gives CAWTLGPSTLHF.